This T cell receptor (beta chain) was obtained from a study of CD8+ T cells in alopecia areata (dated by TCRdb to 2016 to 2018). Regarding the complete study: Treated patients were enrolled in an open-label pilot trial of oral tofacitinib at 5 to 10 mg twice daily for moderate-to-severe alopecia areata. Patients received tofacitinib for 6 to 18 months and were then followed off drug for 6 months to check for delayed response and recurrence. Disease severity in treated patients was measured with the SALT score, which quantifies the percentage of affected scalp surface area. High-throughput TCRbeta sequencing was used to examine T cell clonal expansion in alopecia areata in both the C3H/HeJ mouse model and human patients. Scalp tissue and sorted CD4+ and CD8+ peripheral blood T cells from patchy and totalis/universalis alopecia areata patients and from healthy controls were covered by human TCRbeta sequencing. Tofacitinib-treated patients had biopsies at baseline and at 4 and 24 weeks of treatment, with a later scalp biopsy in several patients. Scalp clonality was compared across normal scalp (n=4), patchy alopecia areata scalp (n=8), and alopecia totalis/universalis scalp (n=8). RNA came from the PAXgene miRNA kit for fixed scalp, the miRNeasy kit for PBMCs, and the RNeasy kit for mouse skin. TCRbeta CDR3 regions were amplified by immunoSEQ multiplex PCR using 35 Vbeta forward and 13 Jbeta reverse primers. Beyond this particular receptor, the publication reports: Lesional scalp, especially in alopecia totalis/universalis, showed higher clonality and more expanded CD8+ clones than normal scalp, suggesting antigenic drive. Resident alphabeta T cells in normal human skin are also sequenced, complicating scalp TCR repertoire analysis, unlike mouse skin dominated by gammadelta T cells. During tofacitinib treatment, many expanded lesional clones stuck around in both scalp and blood, and this persistence may partly explain why relapse happens after treatment is stopped. The treated cohort was small, with a single nonresponder, so links between baseline CD8+ expansion and response need larger studies. Shared TCR sequences between patients were less evident than in mice, which may be partly attributable to HLA diversity in the patient population. With tofacitinib, both scalp clonality and the number of expanded CD8+ clones among the top 100 scalp clones went down significantly.

The library was produced with the immunoSEQ multiplex PCR assay. RNA was extracted from all samples and reverse transcribed into cDNA as template for TCR sequencing. SuperScript III was used for first-strand cDNA synthesis, primed with a 2:1 mix of oligo-dT and random hexamers. A synthetic immune receptor repertoire was used to gauge amplification bias, and whatever bias remained was removed computationally. For the original study's pipeline: Raw reads were preprocessed to remove errors, and CDR3 was defined by IMGT conventions from the conserved cysteine to phenylalanine. Clonality was computed as 1 minus the Shannon entropy, with the entropy normalized by log2 of the number of productive unique TCRs. Whether each scalp clone was CD4 or CD8 was inferred by checking scalp TCRbeta sequences against the CD4 and CD8 repertoires from sorted blood. TCRdb retrieved this table from immuneACCESS and kept in-frame rearrangements only. Not all clones are present; in checked studies, unresolved V genes account for under half, and no reason is known for the remainder. D and trimming were read from the DNA, whereas the V and J calls and clone size are those reported in that table. The sample includes roughly 110,000 clones, with roughly 55% observed a single time. The ten largest clones capture 10% to 15% of the sample.

V loses 8 bases, J loses 4 bases, and the germline ends lie 15 bases apart. The CDR3, from cysteine to phenylalanine, totals 15 residues. The sequence is cut down to CDR3 DNA, 45 bases in frame from base 1. The germline V gene (reference sequence) yields LNHDA for CDR1 and SQIVND for CDR2. The time point label, read with the paper, signifies: 24 weeks on oral tofacitinib. The treatment or condition tag for this specimen amounts to: oral pan-JAK inhibitor, 5-10 mg twice daily. Lesional scalp punch biopsies and peripheral blood were obtained from alopecia areata patients. PBMCs were isolated by density centrifugation and stained for CD3, CD4 and CD8, after which CD4+ and CD8+ T cells were sorted on a FACSAria. With respect to this clone: No cognate antigen has been identified for it. No base quality information exists; no much larger clone differs at one position.

The source of this sequence is a human donor with alopecia areata. The V and J genes are TRBV19 and TRBJ1-6; TRBD1 might be the D gene, on 5 matching bases. The sample in question was CD8+ T cells sorted from blood, obtained at week 24, from a patient treated with tofacitinib. In nucleotide form, the sequence is TGTGCCAGTCGTGCGGGGGTGGGTTATAATTCACCCCTCCACTTT. This sequence encodes CASRAGVGYNSPLHF. The variable domain in full, with residues beyond the CDR3 obtained from the reference TRBV19 and TRBJ1-6 genes, is DGGITQSPKYLFRKEGQNVTLSCEQNLNHDAMYWYRQDPGQGLRLIYYSQIVNDFQKGDIAEGYSVSREKKESFPLTVTSAQKNPTAFYLCASRAGVGYNSPLHFGNGTRLTVT.